The rows below give T cell receptor beta chains drawn from one sample of a study of blood T cell repertoires in COVID-19. Data came from immunoSEQ multiplex PCR; TCRdb stores just in-frame clones and leaves some out. The sample contains roughly 64,000 clones, around 76% of which appear only once. The sequencing input was peripheral blood. The receptors stem from a human donor in a cohort sampled during active COVID-19. Each CDR3 is given with its conserved first and last residue. D genes are given only for firm matches. Expanded clones get a size class; other rows say once, few or many, or leave the size out.

D: TRBD1; size: NA; V: TRBV2; J: TRBJ1-5; CDR3: CASTRQGSQPQHF; DNA: TGTGCCAGCACTCGACAGGGGAGTCAGCCCCAGCATTTT
D: NA; size: few; V: TRBV19; J: TRBJ2-2; CDR3: CASGGGNFPGELFF; DNA: TGTGCCAGCGGTGGAGGGAATTTTCCCGGGGAGCTGTTTTTT
D: NA; size: NA; V: TRBV28; J: TRBJ1-4; CDR3: CASSLQRAGEKLFF; DNA: TGTGCCAGCAGTTTACAAAGGGCAGGGGAAAAACTGTTTTTT
D: NA; size: NA; V: TRBV30; J: TRBJ1-4; CDR3: CAWSSDYEKLFF; DNA: TGTGCCTGGAGTAGTGACTATGAAAAACTGTTTTTT
D: TRBD2; size: NA; V: TRBV2; J: TRBJ2-3; CDR3: CASSATSGESTDTQYF; DNA: TGTGCCAGCAGTGCTACAAGCGGGGAGAGCACAGATACGCAGTATTTT
D: TRBD1; size: many; V: TRBV6-2/TRBV6-3; J: TRBJ1-1; CDR3: CASSRGQGGTEAFF; DNA: TGTGCCAGCAGCCGTGGACAGGGGGGGACTGAAGCTTTCTTT
D: NA; size: NA; V: TRBV2; J: TRBJ1-2; CDR3: CASRTEAGAREAF; DNA: TGTGCCAGCAGGACCGAGGCGGGCGCCAGGGAGGCCTTC
D: NA; size: many; V: TRBV5-1; J: TRBJ2-1; CDR3: CASSLDEGEQFF; DNA: TGCGCCAGCAGCTTGGACGAGGGTGAGCAGTTCTTC
D: NA; size: NA; V: TRBV5-1; J: TRBJ1-4; CDR3: CASSVGGPTEKLFF; DNA: TGCGCCAGCAGCGTTGGCGGGCCGACCGAAAAACTGTTTTTT
D: NA; size: once; V: TRBV11-1; J: TRBJ2-1; CDR3: CASSFRHSSYNEQFF; DNA: TGTGCCAGCAGCTTCAGGCACAGCTCCTACAATGAGCAGTTCTTC
D: TRBD1; size: NA; V: TRBV6-1; J: TRBJ1-5; CDR3: CASSDDRVSNQPQHF; DNA: TGTGCCAGCAGTGATGACAGGGTGAGCAATCAGCCCCAGCATTTT
D: NA; size: NA; V: TRBV4-1; J: TRBJ1-3; CDR3: CASSEESGTGNTIYF; DNA: TGCGCCAGCAGCGAAGAGTCGGGGACTGGAAACACCATATATTTT
D: TRBD1; size: NA; V: TRBV7-8; J: TRBJ2-1; CDR3: CASSFHRGLDEQFF; DNA: TGTGCCAGCAGCTTCCACAGGGGGTTGGATGAGCAGTTCTTC
D: NA; size: NA; V: TRBV19; J: TRBJ2-1; CDR3: CASSTERPGGEQFF; DNA: TGTGCCAGTAGTACCGAGAGGCCTGGCGGGGAGCAGTTCTTC
D: NA; size: NA; V: TRBV6-5; J: TRBJ2-6; CDR3: CASHRSGANVLTF; DNA: TGTGCCAGCCATCGGTCTGGGGCCAACGTCCTGACTTTC
D: TRBD1; size: NA; V: TRBV2; J: TRBJ1-3; CDR3: CASGQGVQLGNTIYF; DNA: TGTGCCAGCGGCCAGGGGGTACAGCTGGGAAACACCATATATTTT
D: NA; size: few; V: TRBV18; J: TRBJ1-1; CDR3: CASSPPVAGGTTEAFF; DNA: TGTGCCAGCTCACCACCTGTGGCTGGGGGCACGACTGAAGCTTTCTTT
D: TRBD2; size: NA; V: TRBV5-8; J: TRBJ2-5; CDR3: CASSLGSGGAGSETQYF; DNA: TGTGCCAGCAGCTTGGGTAGCGGGGGGGCCGGATCAGAGACCCAGTACTTC
D: TRBD2; size: once; V: TRBV14; J: TRBJ2-3; CDR3: CASSQGGSGTLRARQYF; DNA: TGTGCCAGCAGCCAGGGGGGTAGCGGGACCCTCCGGGCGAGGCAGTATTTT
D: NA; size: NA; V: TRBV7-2; J: TRBJ2-1; CDR3: CASSLYLGGYNEQFF; DNA: TGTGCCAGCAGCTTATACCTCGGGGGTTACAATGAGCAGTTCTTC
D: NA; size: NA; V: TRBV4-3; J: TRBJ2-7; CDR3: CASSQGLEQYF; DNA: TGCGCCAGCAGCCAGGGGCTCGAGCAGTACTTC
D: TRBD1; size: NA; V: TRBV5-1; J: TRBJ2-3; CDR3: CASSFGQGADTQYF; DNA: TGCGCCAGCAGCTTTGGACAGGGGGCAGATACGCAGTATTTT
D: TRBD1; size: NA; V: TRBV11-2; J: TRBJ1-6; CDR3: CASSKGQGGSPLHF; DNA: TGTGCCAGCAGCAAAGGACAGGGAGGTTCACCCCTCCACTTT
D: NA; size: NA; V: TRBV6-1; J: TRBJ1-6; CDR3: CASSEASGRPSPLHF; DNA: TGTGCCAGCAGTGAAGCGTCGGGGAGACCTTCACCCCTCCACTTT
D: NA; size: NA; V: TRBV19; J: TRBJ2-5; CDR3: CASSTPRQQETQYF; DNA: TGTGCCAGTAGTACCCCCCGACAGCAAGAGACCCAGTACTTC
D: NA; size: NA; V: TRBV11-2; J: TRBJ1-1; CDR3: CASSSPQGGTEAFF; DNA: TGTGCCAGCAGCTCACCCCAGGGTGGGACTGAAGCTTTCTTT
D: NA; size: NA; V: TRBV5-4; J: TRBJ1-5; CDR3: CASSPNPSQPQHF; DNA: TGTGCCAGCAGTCCAAATCCGAGTCAGCCCCAGCATTTT
D: TRBD1; size: NA; V: TRBV5-1; J: TRBJ2-1; CDR3: CASSTGTGVYNEQFF; DNA: TGCGCCAGCAGCACCGGGACAGGGGTCTACAATGAGCAGTTCTTC
D: TRBD1; size: few; V: TRBV5-5; J: TRBJ1-6; CDR3: CASSGQALGSPLHF; DNA: TGTGCCAGCAGCGGACAGGCCTTGGGTTCACCCCTCCACTTT
D: TRBD1; size: few; V: TRBV5-8; J: TRBJ2-5; CDR3: CASRRTGGEQETQYF; DNA: TGTGCCAGCCGACGGACAGGGGGCGAACAAGAGACCCAGTACTTC
D: TRBD1; size: NA; V: TRBV10-2; J: TRBJ1-2; CDR3: CASSEDRANYGYTF; DNA: TGCGCCAGCAGTGAGGACAGGGCTAACTATGGCTACACCTTC
D: NA; size: NA; V: TRBV7-9; J: TRBJ1-2; CDR3: CASSKQGSHNYGYTF; DNA: TGTGCCAGCAGCAAACAGGGATCCCACAACTATGGCTACACCTTC
D: NA; size: once; V: TRBV9; J: TRBJ2-5; CDR3: CASSANAGTKETQYF; DNA: TGTGCCAGCAGCGCCAATGCCGGGACAAAGGAGACCCAGTACTTC